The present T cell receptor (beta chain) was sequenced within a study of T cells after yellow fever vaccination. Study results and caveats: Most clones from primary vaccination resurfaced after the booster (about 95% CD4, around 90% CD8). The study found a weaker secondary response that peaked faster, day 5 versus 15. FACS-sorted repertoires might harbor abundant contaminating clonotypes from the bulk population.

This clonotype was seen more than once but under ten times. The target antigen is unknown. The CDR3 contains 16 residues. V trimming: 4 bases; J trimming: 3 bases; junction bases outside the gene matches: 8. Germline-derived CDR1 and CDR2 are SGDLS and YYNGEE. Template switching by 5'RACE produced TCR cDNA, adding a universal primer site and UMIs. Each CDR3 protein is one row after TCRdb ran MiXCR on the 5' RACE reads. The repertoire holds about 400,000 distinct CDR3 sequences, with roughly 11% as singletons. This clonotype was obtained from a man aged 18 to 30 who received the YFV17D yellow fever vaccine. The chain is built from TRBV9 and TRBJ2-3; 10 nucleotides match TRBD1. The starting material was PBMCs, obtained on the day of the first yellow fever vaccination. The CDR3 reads CASSPRQGARTDTQYF. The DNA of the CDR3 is TGTGCCAGCAGCCCGAGACAGGGGGCGCGGACAGATACGCAGTATTTT. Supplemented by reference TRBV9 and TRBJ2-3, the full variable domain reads DSGVTQTPKHLITATGQRVTLRCSPRSGDLSVYWYQQSLDQGLQFLIQYYNGEERAKGNILERFSAQQFPDLHSELNLSSLELGDSALYFCASSPRQGARTDTQYFGPGTRLTVL.